The 14 T cell receptor beta chains presented below share a single source sample, sequenced in a study of shared clonotypes between healthy human individuals. Clones were read by immunoSEQ multiplex PCR, and TCRdb kept only the in-frame ones, dropping some. The sample consists of under 600,000 clones, around 78% of them appearing once. Specimen: PBMCs. Receptors were obtained from a woman aged 40 to 50 in good health. Some clones in this sample may be carry-over from other donors' samples.

This clone was detected only a few times. The genes are TRBV5-4 and TRBJ2-7, with a weak D call TRBD1 (7 bases). The CDR3 runs 13 residues. V dropped 0 bases and J dropped 7 bases, with 11 bases sitting between them. From germline, CDR1 is SGHNT and CDR2 YYREEE (reference sequence). The CDR3, as DNA: TGTGCCAGCAGCTTGGAGGGGGCGGGGGAGCAGTACTTC. Its translation is CASSLEGAGEQYF.

The gene calls are TRBV7-3 and TRBJ1-2, with 8 nucleotides matching TRBD1. The V gene's germline CDR1 is SGHTA and CDR2 FQGTGA. This CDR3 is built from 15 residues. Trimming removed 3 bases from V and 8 bases from J; junction bases left unmatched: 11. CDR3 nucleotide sequence: TGTGCCAGCAGCTTTACCCCGGGACAGGCCGAGGGCTACACCTTC. Protein product: CASSFTPGQAEGYTF.

The chain joins TRBV5-1 to TRBJ2-5; TRBD2 matches 8 bases. The CDR3 totals 15 residues. Germline CDR1 is SGHRS and CDR2 is YFSETQ. J lost 2 bases, V lost 2 bases, and 5 bases had no gene match. The CDR3 loop reads CASSLSGGGQETQYF. The CDR3 bases are TGCGCCAGCAGCTTAAGCGGGGGAGGGCAAGAGACCCAGTACTTC.

J is TRBJ2-7 and V is TRBV5-5; 10 nucleotides agree with TRBD1. Per the germline V gene, CDR1 is SGHKS and CDR2 is YYEKEE (reference sequence). Trimming cost V 4 bases and J 2 bases; bases outside gene matches: 9. The CDR3 has 16 amino acids. CDR3 sequence reads: CASSLTGGPNTYEQYF. The CDR3, as DNA: TGTGCCAGCAGCCTGACAGGGGGCCCCAATACCTACGAGCAGTACTTC.

This sequence joins TRBV6-7 and TRBJ1-1; 9 bases are shared with TRBD1. TRBV6-7 is annotated as an ORF whose role is uncertain. V dropped 2 bases and J dropped 4; count of bases not matched to a gene: 8. This CDR3 is built from 16 residues. CDR3 sequence reads: CASSYDRGSFGTEAFF. DNA of the CDR3: TGTGCCAGCAGTTACGACAGGGGGTCGTTTGGCACTGAAGCTTTCTTT.

V gene TRBV2 combines with J gene TRBJ2-7; D assignment may be TRBD1 or TRBD2 (6 bases each). V lost 1 base, J lost 5 bases, and 12 bases lay in between. The CDR3 has 14 residues. The germline gives CDR1 SNHLY, CDR2 FYNNEI. In DNA form, the CDR3 reads TGTGCCAGCAGTGAAGGAGGGGGGATCAACGAGCAGTACTTC. Encoded protein: CASSEGGGINEQYF.

The chain combines TRBV4-2 with TRBJ2-3; either TRBD1 or TRBD2 may fit D (5 bases each). This CDR3 is 16 amino acids long. The V end was cut by 1 base, the J end by 5 bases, with 16 bases between. Germline loops: CDR1 LGHNA, CDR2 YNFKEQ. The CDR3 spells CASSQVGESIRDTQYF. In DNA, the CDR3 is TGTGCCAGCAGCCAAGTAGGGGAGTCAATAAGAGATACGCAGTATTTT.

The chain carries TRBV7-8 and TRBJ2-7, with 9 bases fitting TRBD2. Germline V gene data show CDR1 as SGHVS and CDR2 as FQNEAQ. The CDR3 runs 14 residues. V lost 1 base to trimming and J lost 6 bases; unmatched junction nucleotides: 4. DNA of the CDR3: TGTGCCAGCAGCTTAGTTTGGCGGGAGGGCGAGCAGTACTTC. Translated: CASSLVWREGEQYF. The full variable domain, in which reference TRBV7-8 and TRBJ2-7 provide the parts outside the CDR3, is GAGVSQSPRYKVAKRGQDVALRCDPISGHVSLFWYQQALGQGPEFLTYFQNEAQLDKSGLPSDRFFAERPEGSVSTLKIQRTQQEDSAVYLCASSLVWREGEQYFGPGTRLTVT.

The chain recombines TRBV27 with TRBJ1-5; no reliable D call. The V end was cut by 3 bases, the J end by 6 bases, with 9 bases between. The CDR3 extends over 13 amino acids. Germline V gene sequence: CDR1 MNHEY, CDR2 SMNVEV (reference sequence). CDR3 bases: TGTGCCAGCAGTTTTACCAAGGGTCAGCCCCAGCATTTT. Protein product: CASSFTKGQPQHF.

The chain has TRBV29-1 and TRBJ2-7; D is perhaps TRBD2 (5 bases). The CDR3 runs 11 residues. V was cut by 6 bases and J by 2 bases, with 8 bases left in between. The V gene's germline CDR1 is SQVTM and CDR2 ANQGSEA. The CDR3 reads CSVATTYEQYF. Here the CDR3 DNA reads TGCAGCGTCGCGACTACCTACGAGCAGTACTTC.

The chain is built from TRBV5-6 and TRBJ1-5; perhaps TRBD1 as D (5 bases). Germline loops: CDR1 SGHDT, CDR2 YYEEEE. Trimming pared 0 bases from V and 1 base from J, leaving 8 bases between. This CDR3 is built from 15 residues. The CDR3 nucleotides are TGTGCCAGCAGCTTGGGGTGGGGGAGCAATCAGCCCCAGCATTTT. The encoded protein is CASSLGWGSNQPQHF.

The chain has TRBV5-8 and TRBJ1-2; D may be TRBD1 (6 bases). The CDR3 is 16 amino acids. V lost 0 bases to trimming and J lost 2 bases, with 14 bases between them. CDR1 is SGHTS and CDR2 is YDEGEE in the germline V gene. The CDR3 nucleotides read TGTGCCAGCAGCTTGGGTATTGGGGGCCACAACTATGGCTACACCTTC. It encodes CASSLGIGGHNYGYTF.

The genes are TRBV28 and TRBJ1-4; no clear D. The V gene lost 2 bases and the J gene lost 10 bases, with 11 bases spanning the gap. Germline CDR1 reads MDHEN; CDR2 reads SYDVKM. The CDR3 is made up of 13 amino acids. CDR3 protein: CASSLRADGKLFF. CDR3 bases: TGTGCCAGCAGTTTAAGGGCAGACGGAAAACTGTTTTTT.

The V call is TRBV5-4, the J call TRBJ2-5, with D possibly being TRBD1 (5 bases). The DNA end is a closer match to TRBJ2-7, so the J assignment may be wrong. CDR1 is SGHNT and CDR2 is YYREEE in the germline V gene (reference sequence). The CDR3 runs to 15 residues. The CDR3: CASSLGVRVTYEQYF. CDR3 DNA sequence: TGTGCCAGCAGCTTGGGGGTCAGGGTAACCTACGAGCAGTACTTC.